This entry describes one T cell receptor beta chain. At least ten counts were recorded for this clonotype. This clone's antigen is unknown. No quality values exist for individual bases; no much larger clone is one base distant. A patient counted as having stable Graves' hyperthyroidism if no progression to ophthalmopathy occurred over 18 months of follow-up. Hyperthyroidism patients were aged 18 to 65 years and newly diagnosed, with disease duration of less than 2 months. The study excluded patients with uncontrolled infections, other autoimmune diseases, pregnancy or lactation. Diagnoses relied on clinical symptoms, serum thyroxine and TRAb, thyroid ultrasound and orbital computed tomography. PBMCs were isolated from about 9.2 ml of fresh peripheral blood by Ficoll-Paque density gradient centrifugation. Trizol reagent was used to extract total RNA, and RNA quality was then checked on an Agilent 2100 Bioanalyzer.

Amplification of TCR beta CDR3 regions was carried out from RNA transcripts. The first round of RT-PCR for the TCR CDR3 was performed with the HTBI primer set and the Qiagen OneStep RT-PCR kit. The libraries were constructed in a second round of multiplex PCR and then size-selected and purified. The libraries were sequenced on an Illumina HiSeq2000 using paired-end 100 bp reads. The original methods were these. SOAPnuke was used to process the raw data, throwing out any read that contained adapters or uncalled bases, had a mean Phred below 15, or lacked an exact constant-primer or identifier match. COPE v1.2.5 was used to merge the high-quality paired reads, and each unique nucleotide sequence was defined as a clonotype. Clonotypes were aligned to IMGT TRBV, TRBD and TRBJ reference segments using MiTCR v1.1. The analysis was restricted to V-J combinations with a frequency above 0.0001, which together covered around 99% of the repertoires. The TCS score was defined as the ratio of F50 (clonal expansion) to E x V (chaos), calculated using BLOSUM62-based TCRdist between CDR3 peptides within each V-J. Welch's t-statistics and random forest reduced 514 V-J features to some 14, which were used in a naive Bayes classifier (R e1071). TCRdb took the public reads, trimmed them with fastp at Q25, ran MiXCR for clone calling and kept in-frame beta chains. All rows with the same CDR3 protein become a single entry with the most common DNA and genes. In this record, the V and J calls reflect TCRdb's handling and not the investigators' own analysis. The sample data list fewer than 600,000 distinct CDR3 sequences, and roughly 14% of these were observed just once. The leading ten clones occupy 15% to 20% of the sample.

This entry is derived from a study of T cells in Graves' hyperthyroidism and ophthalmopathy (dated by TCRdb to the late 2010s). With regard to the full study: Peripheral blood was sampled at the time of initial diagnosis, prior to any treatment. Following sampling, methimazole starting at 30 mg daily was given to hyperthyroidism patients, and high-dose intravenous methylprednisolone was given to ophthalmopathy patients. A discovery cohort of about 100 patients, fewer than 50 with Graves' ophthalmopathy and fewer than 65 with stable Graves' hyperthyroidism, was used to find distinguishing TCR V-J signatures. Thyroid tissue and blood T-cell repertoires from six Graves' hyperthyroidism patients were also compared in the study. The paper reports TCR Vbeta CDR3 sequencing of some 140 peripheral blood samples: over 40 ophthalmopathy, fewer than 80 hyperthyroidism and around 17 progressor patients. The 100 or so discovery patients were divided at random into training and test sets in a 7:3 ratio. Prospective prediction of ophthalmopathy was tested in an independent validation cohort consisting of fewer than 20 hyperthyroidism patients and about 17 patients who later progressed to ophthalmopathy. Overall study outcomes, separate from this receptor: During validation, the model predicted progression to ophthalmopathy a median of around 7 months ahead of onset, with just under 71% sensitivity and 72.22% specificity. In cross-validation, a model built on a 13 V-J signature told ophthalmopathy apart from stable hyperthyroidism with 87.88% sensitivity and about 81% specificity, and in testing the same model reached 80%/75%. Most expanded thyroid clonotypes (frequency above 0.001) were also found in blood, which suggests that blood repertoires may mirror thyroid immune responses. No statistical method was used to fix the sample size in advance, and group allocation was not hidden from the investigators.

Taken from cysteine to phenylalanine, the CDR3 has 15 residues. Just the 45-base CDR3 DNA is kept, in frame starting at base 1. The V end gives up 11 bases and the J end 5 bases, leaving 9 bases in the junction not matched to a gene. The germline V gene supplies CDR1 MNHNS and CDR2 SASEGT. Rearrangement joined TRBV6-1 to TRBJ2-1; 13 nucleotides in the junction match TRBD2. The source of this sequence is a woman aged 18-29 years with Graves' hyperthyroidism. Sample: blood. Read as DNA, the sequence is TGTGCCCTTATCGGACTAGCGGGAGTTAACAATGAGCAGTTCTTC. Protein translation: CALIGLAGVNNEQFF.